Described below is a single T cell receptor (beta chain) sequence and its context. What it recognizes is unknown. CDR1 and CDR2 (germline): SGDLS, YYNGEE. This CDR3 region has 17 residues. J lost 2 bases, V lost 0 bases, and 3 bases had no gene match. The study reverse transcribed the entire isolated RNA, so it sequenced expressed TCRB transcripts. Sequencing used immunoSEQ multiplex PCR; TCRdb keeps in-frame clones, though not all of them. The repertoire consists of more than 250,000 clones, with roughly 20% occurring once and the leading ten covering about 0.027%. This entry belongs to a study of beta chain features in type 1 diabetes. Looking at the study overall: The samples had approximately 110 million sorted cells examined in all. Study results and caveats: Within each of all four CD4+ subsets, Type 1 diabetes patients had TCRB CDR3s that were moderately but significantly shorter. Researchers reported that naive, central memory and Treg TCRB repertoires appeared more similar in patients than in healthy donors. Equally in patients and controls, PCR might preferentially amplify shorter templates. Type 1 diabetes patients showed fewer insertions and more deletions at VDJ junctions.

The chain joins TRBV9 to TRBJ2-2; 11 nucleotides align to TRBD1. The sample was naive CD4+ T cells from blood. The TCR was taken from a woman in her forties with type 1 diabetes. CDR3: CASSVAGTGGNTGELFF. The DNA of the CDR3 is TGTGCCAGCAGCGTAGCAGGGACAGGGGGAAACACCGGGGAGCTGTTTTTT.